This T cell receptor (beta chain) was retrieved from a study of cytomegalovirus exposure and HLA in healthy donors. PCR primers comprised 60 Vbeta and 13 Jbeta primers. Assay: immunoSEQ multiplex PCR; the TCRdb copy retains only in-frame clones and omits some. The sample has about 130,000 clones, about 83% seen once; the top ten hold more than 3.5%. Trimming removed 9 bases at V and 3 bases at J, with 18 bases between. The CDR3 loop spans 16 amino acids. Germline-derived CDR1 and CDR2 are SGHTA and FQGTGA. The sequencing sample was made of PBMCs. V gene TRBV7-3 combines with J gene TRBJ2-6; perhaps TRBD2 as D (7 bases). This TCR was sampled from a middle-aged woman in good health and CMV-seropositive. CDR3 region: CASTQGGPFGANVLTF. As DNA, the CDR3 is TGTGCCAGTACACAGGGAGGGCCTTTTGGGGCCAACGTCCTGACTTTC.